This T cell receptor beta chain was sequenced during a study of early T cells in non-severe SARS-CoV-2 infection. Turning to the study itself: Bulk RNA from unsorted whole blood was sequenced; chains were unpaired.

Germline V gene lookup returns CDR1 DFQATT and CDR2 SNEGSKA (reference sequence). V was clipped by 7 bases and J by 1 base, with 5 bases between them. This CDR3 is built from 11 residues. The library protocol tagged individual cDNA molecules with unique molecular identifiers. MiXCR was run by TCRdb on the 5' RACE reads, yielding one entry per CDR3 protein. The repertoire holds more than 65,000 distinct CDR3 sequences, with more than 10% as singletons. The sequence came from an adult who was a healthcare worker with PCR-confirmed SARS-CoV-2 infection or an uninfected control (not recorded which). The specimen sequenced was whole blood. J is TRBJ2-1 and V is TRBV20-1; D unresolved. The CDR3 reads CSVDSYNEQFF. The CDR3 coding sequence is TGCAGTGTAGATTCCTACAATGAGCAGTTCTTC.